This is a list of T cell receptor beta chains from one sample in a study of T cell responses to AZD1222 COVID-19 vaccine. This table comes from immunoSEQ multiplex PCR, and its TCRdb copy is limited to in-frame clones, with some not included. This table has roughly 150,000 clones, about 91% appearing once. The starting material was peripheral blood, obtained on day 0 of AZD1222 vaccination. The receptors were sampled from an adult in good health. CDR3s include the opening cysteine and the closing phenylalanine or tryptophan. The D gene is left open where the match is weak. Size is stated for part of the rows, as once, few or many counts, or as a class when the clone is expanded.

j_gene: TRBJ2-7; v_gene: TRBV18; abundance: NA; d_gene: TRBD1; CDR3aa: CASSPPGQTSYEQYF; CDR3nt: TGTGCCAGCTCACCACCGGGACAGACCTCCTACGAGCAGTACTTC
j_gene: TRBJ1-5; v_gene: TRBV18; abundance: NA; d_gene: NA; CDR3aa: CASSPKNQPQHF; CDR3nt: TGTGCCAGCTCACCAAAGAATCAGCCCCAGCATTTT
j_gene: TRBJ2-7; v_gene: TRBV21-1; abundance: NA; d_gene: NA; CDR3aa: CASSNDRTGTFQNEQYF; CDR3nt: TGTGCCAGCAGCAACGATCGGACAGGAACCTTTCAGAACGAGCAGTACTTC
j_gene: TRBJ2-3; v_gene: TRBV6-6; abundance: NA; d_gene: TRBD2; CDR3aa: CASSYTGGAADTQYF; CDR3nt: TGTGCCAGCAGTTACACCGGGGGGGCAGCAGATACGCAGTATTTT
j_gene: TRBJ2-2; v_gene: TRBV2; abundance: NA; d_gene: TRBD2; CDR3aa: CASSGGLAGAGELFF; CDR3nt: TGTGCCAGCAGTGGCGGACTAGCGGGAGCCGGGGAGCTGTTTTTT
j_gene: TRBJ1-3; v_gene: TRBV18; abundance: NA; d_gene: NA; CDR3aa: CASSPDSSSGNTIYF; CDR3nt: TGTGCCAGCTCACCGGACAGCAGCTCTGGAAACACCATATATTTT
j_gene: TRBJ2-5; v_gene: TRBV10-3; abundance: NA; d_gene: NA; CDR3aa: CATGPLPTYQETQYF; CDR3nt: TGTGCCACCGGGCCGCTACCCACATACCAAGAGACCCAGTACTTC
j_gene: TRBJ2-2; v_gene: TRBV30; abundance: NA; d_gene: NA; CDR3aa: CAWSRGGPGELFF; CDR3nt: TGTGCCTGGAGTAGGGGGGGTCCCGGGGAGCTGTTTTTT
j_gene: TRBJ1-5; v_gene: TRBV7-2; abundance: NA; d_gene: NA; CDR3aa: CASSLVTYPNQPQHF; CDR3nt: TGTGCCAGCAGCTTAGTGACCTACCCGAATCAGCCCCAGCATTTT
j_gene: TRBJ2-3; v_gene: TRBV7-8; abundance: NA; d_gene: TRBD2; CDR3aa: CASSLLAGGNTDTQYF; CDR3nt: TGTGCCAGCAGCTTACTAGCGGGGGGGAACACAGATACGCAGTATTTT
j_gene: TRBJ2-1; v_gene: TRBV6-1; abundance: once; d_gene: TRBD2; CDR3aa: CASSELTSNREQFF; CDR3nt: TGTGCCAGCAGTGAATTGACTAGCAATCGTGAGCAGTTCTTC
j_gene: TRBJ1-6; v_gene: TRBV7-8; abundance: NA; d_gene: NA; CDR3aa: CASSLGANSYNSPLHF; CDR3nt: TGTGCCAGCAGCTTAGGGGCCAACTCCTATAATTCACCCCTCCACTTT
j_gene: TRBJ2-1; v_gene: TRBV7-3; abundance: NA; d_gene: NA; CDR3aa: CASSTAGGYNEQFF; CDR3nt: TGTGCCAGCAGTACAGCGGGCGGCTACAATGAGCAGTTCTTC
j_gene: TRBJ1-2; v_gene: TRBV20-1; abundance: NA; d_gene: TRBD1; CDR3aa: CSASIRTGKNYGYTF; CDR3nt: TGCAGTGCTAGTATCCGGACAGGGAAGAACTATGGCTACACCTTC